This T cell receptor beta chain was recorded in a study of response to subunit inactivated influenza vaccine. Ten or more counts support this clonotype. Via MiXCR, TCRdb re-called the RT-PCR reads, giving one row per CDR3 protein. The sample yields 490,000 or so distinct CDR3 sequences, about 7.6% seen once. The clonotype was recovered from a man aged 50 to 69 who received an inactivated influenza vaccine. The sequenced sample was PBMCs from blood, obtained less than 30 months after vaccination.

The CDR3 reads CASSVSYEQYF. The CDR3 bases are TGTGCCAGCAGCGTCTCCTACGAGCAGTACTTC. The chain recombines TRBV25-1 with TRBJ2-7; unclear D gene. Germline-derived CDR1 and CDR2 are MGHDK and SYGVNS. There are 11 residues in the CDR3. V shed 6 bases and J shed 0 bases, with 3 bases lying between them.